Detailed here is one T cell receptor beta chain. Its antigen is not identified. The data originate from a study of T cell responses to AZD1222 COVID-19 vaccine. The study, taken as a whole, reports: Researchers report vaccine-associated CD4 TCRs spanning spike, with dominance at 160-218 and 743-854. Clonal diversity may have been underestimated, and the donors were mostly white British, with more females than males.

V lost 2 bases and J 4 bases, leaving 17 bases between the germline ends. CDR3 length: 16 amino acids. Germline V lookup: CDR1 KGHSH, CDR2 LQKENI. Assay used: immunoSEQ multiplex PCR; TCRdb lists only in-frame clones, some missing. The sample comprises around 120,000 clones, roughly 88% of which are singletons, and approximately 1.7% rests with the top ten. The receptor's source is an adult in good health. J is TRBJ1-1 and V is TRBV18; D gene unclear. Specimen: peripheral blood, collected on day 0 of AZD1222 vaccination. The CDR3: CASSPTDGYQSTEAFF. As DNA, the CDR3 is TGTGCCAGCTCACCAACCGATGGGTATCAAAGCACTGAAGCTTTCTTT.